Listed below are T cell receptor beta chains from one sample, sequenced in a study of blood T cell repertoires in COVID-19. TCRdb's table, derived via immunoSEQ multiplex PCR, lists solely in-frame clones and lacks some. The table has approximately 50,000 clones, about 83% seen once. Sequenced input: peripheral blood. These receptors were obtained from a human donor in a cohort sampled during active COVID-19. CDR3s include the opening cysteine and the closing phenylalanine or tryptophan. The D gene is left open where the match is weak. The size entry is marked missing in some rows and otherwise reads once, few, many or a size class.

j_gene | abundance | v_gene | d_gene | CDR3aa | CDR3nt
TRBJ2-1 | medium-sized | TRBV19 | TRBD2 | CASKTSGTTNNEQFF | TGTGCCAGTAAGACTAGCGGAACTACTAACAATGAGCAGTTCTTC
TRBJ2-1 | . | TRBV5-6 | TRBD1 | CASSFRGTGLREQFF | TGTGCCAGCAGCTTTCGGGGGACAGGGCTTCGAGAGCAGTTCTTC
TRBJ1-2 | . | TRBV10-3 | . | CAISETGNYGYTF | TGTGCCATCAGTGAGACAGGAAACTATGGCTACACCTTC
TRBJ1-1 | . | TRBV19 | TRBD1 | CASSRQGGINTEAFF | TGTGCCAGTAGTAGACAGGGGGGCATTAACACTGAAGCTTTCTTT
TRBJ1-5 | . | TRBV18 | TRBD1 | CASSPGQGGRPQHF | TGTGCCAGCTCACCGGGACAGGGGGGACGGCCCCAGCATTTT
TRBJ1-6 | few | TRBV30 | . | CAWSGWGGGNSPLHF | TGTGCCTGGAGTGGTTGGGGCGGGGGTAATTCACCCCTCCACTTT
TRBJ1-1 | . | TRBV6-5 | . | CASSRGAGNTEAFF | TGTGCCAGTAGTCGGGGGGCCGGGAACACTGAAGCTTTCTTT
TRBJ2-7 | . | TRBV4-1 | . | CASSQVGRFYEQYF | TGCGCCAGCAGCCAAGTGGGGCGATTCTACGAGCAGTACTTC
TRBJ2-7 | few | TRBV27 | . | CASSLTSRGGHEQYF | TGTGCCAGCAGTTTAACGTCCAGGGGTGGCCACGAGCAGTACTTC
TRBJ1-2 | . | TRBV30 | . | CAGREVGKSYGYTF | TGTGCCGGGCGGGAGGTAGGGAAAAGCTATGGCTACACCTTC
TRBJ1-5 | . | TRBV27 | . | CASSAYRAAPQHF | TGTGCCAGCAGTGCATACAGGGCCGCGCCCCAGCATTTT
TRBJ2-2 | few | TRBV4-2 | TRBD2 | CASSRVVWREVYTGELFF | TGTGCCAGCAGCCGAGTCGTATGGCGGGAGGTATACACCGGGGAGCTGTTTTTT
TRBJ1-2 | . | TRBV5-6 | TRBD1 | CASSLANRGPGGYTF | TGTGCCAGCAGCTTGGCCAACAGGGGGCCAGGGGGCTACACCTTC
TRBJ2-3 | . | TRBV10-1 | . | CASSTGSVPDTQYF | TGCGCCAGCAGTACCGGGAGCGTGCCAGATACGCAGTATTTT
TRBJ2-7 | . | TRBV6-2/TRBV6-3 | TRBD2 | CASSYRLAGGKEFYEQYF | TGTGCCAGCAGTTACCGACTAGCGGGGGGGAAGGAGTTCTACGAGCAGTACTTC
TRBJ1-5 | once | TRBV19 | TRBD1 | CASSRTGINQPQHF | TGTGCCAGTAGTCGGACAGGGATCAATCAGCCCCAGCATTTT
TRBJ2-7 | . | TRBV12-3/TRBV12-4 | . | CASSFYWRGEQYF | TGTGCCAGCAGTTTTTATTGGAGGGGCGAGCAGTACTTC
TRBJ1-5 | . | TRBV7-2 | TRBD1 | CASSLAGGRSNQPQHF | TGTGCCAGCAGCTTAGCAGGGGGCCGGAGCAATCAGCCCCAGCATTTT
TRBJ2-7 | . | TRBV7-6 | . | CASSLAAGSYEQYF | TGTGCCAGCAGCTTAGCGGCGGGATCCTACGAGCAGTACTTC
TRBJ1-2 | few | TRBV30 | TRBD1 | CAWTGDRRNYGYTF | TGTGCCTGGACAGGGGACAGGAGGAACTATGGCTACACCTTC
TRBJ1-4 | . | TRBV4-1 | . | CASSQVITGVLDEKLFF | TGCGCCAGCAGCCAAGTAATTACGGGGGTTCTTGATGAAAAACTGTTTTTT
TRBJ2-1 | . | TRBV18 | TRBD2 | CASSPAGLADPSYNEQFF | TGTGCCAGCTCACCCGCCGGGCTAGCGGACCCTTCTTACAATGAGCAGTTCTTC
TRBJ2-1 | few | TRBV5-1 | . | CASSTPTGYNEQFF | TGCGCCAGCAGCACCCCGACAGGCTACAATGAGCAGTTCTTC
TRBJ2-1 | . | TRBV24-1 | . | CATSTSGTQFRNEQFF | TGTGCCACCAGTACCTCCGGGACTCAATTTCGCAATGAGCAGTTCTTC
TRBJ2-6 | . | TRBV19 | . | CATRHETLGANVLTF | TGTGCCACCAGACATGAAACTCTTGGGGCCAACGTCCTGACTTTC
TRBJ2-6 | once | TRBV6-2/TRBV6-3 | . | CASSSHRVTPSGANVLTF | TGTGCCAGCAGTTCCCACAGGGTCACCCCCTCTGGGGCCAACGTCCTGACTTTC
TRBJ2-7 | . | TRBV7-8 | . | CASSLAGQTYEQYF | TGTGCCAGCAGCTTAGCGGGACAAACCTACGAGCAGTACTTC
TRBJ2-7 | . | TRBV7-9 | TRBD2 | CASRDRLSGGSYEQYF | TGTGCCAGCAGAGACCGTCTAAGCGGGGGCTCCTACGAGCAGTACTTC
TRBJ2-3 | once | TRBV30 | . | CAWSHQGASTDTQYF | TGTGCCTGGAGCCACCAGGGTGCTAGCACAGATACGCAGTATTTT
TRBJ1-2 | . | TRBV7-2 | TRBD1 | CASSLAHQGAGGYTF | TGTGCCAGCAGCTTAGCCCACCAGGGGGCTGGTGGCTACACCTTC
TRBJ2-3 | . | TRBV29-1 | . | CSVAGRRTTDTQYF | TGCAGCGTTGCCGGCAGGCGAACCACAGATACGCAGTATTTT
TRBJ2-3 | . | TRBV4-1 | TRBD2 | CASSPGLAGITDTQYF | TGCGCCAGCAGCCCCGGACTAGCGGGAATTACAGATACGCAGTATTTT
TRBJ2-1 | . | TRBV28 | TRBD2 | CASSSAESSGYNEQFF | TGTGCCAGCAGTTCAGCGGAGTCTAGCGGGTACAATGAGCAGTTCTTC
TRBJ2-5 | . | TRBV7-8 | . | CASSARTDQETQYF | TGTGCCAGCAGCGCTCGGACAGACCAAGAGACCCAGTACTTC
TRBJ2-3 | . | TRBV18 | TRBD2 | CASSPAGLAVTDTQYF | TGTGCCAGCTCACCAGCGGGACTAGCGGTCACAGATACGCAGTATTTT
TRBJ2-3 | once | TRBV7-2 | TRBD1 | CASSLDRGADTQYF | TGTGCCAGCAGCCTGGACAGGGGAGCAGATACGCAGTATTTT
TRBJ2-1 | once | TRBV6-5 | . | CASKQNNEQFF | TGTGCCAGCAAACAAAACAATGAGCAGTTCTTC
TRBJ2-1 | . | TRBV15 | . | CATSRDLAGHNEQFF | TGTGCCACCAGCAGAGATCTGGCAGGGCACAATGAGCAGTTCTTC
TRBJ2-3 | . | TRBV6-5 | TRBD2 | CASRTSGADTQYF | TGTGCCAGCAGAACTAGCGGAGCAGATACGCAGTATTTT
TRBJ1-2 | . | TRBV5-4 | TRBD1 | CASSLPGQGNGYTF | TGTGCCAGCAGCTTACCGGGACAGGGGAATGGCTACACCTTC
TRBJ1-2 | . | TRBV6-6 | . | CASNPDSYGYTF | TGTGCCAGCAATCCAGATTCATATGGCTACACCTTC
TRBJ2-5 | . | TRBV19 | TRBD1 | CASSISGQHQETQYF | TGTGCCAGTAGTATCTCGGGACAGCACCAAGAGACCCAGTACTTC
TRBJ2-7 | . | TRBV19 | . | CASEGNYEQYF | TGTGCCAGTGAGGGTAACTACGAGCAGTACTTC
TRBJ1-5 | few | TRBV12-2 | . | CASRLVGAGQPQHF | TGTGCAAGTCGCTTAGTGGGGGCGGGTCAGCCCCAGCATTTT
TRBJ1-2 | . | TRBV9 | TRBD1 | CASSGNGQGNGYTF | TGTGCCAGCAGCGGAAACGGACAGGGCAATGGCTACACCTTC
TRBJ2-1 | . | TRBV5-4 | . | CASSFSDIFSRIEQFF | TGTGCCAGCAGCTTCTCCGACATCTTTAGTAGGATTGAGCAGTTCTTC
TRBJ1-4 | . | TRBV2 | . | CAGGGWSVLRNEKLFF | TGTGCCGGGGGCGGGTGGTCGGTCCTACGAAATGAAAAACTGTTTTTT
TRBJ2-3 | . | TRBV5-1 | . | CASRERGTSTDTQYF | TGCGCCAGCAGGGAACGGGGGACTAGCACAGATACGCAGTATTTT
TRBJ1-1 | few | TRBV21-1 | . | CASSKKRASNTEAFF | TGTGCCAGCAGCAAAAAGAGGGCCTCGAACACTGAAGCTTTCTTT
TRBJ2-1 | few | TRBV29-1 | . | CSVGADNEQFF | TGCAGCGTTGGCGCCGACAATGAGCAGTTCTTC
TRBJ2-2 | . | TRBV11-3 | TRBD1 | CASSPAGTGTGELFF | TGTGCCAGCAGCCCAGCAGGGACAGGAACCGGGGAGCTGTTTTTT
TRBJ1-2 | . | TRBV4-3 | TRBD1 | CASSQVRGQGYTF | TGCGCCAGCAGCCAAGTGAGGGGGCAAGGCTACACCTTC
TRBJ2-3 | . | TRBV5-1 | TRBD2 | CASSLDLAGGVGTQYF | TGCGCCAGCAGCTTGGATCTAGCGGGAGGAGTGGGTACGCAGTATTTT
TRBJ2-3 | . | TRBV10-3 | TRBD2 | CAIRGGGGSVDTQYF | TGTGCCATCAGGGGAGGCGGCGGGAGCGTAGATACGCAGTATTTT
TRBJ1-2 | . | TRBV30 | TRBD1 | CAWNGRGNYGYTF | TGTGCCTGGAATGGCAGGGGGAACTATGGCTACACCTTC
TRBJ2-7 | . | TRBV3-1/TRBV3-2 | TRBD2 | CASSQVGLAGDEQYF | TGTGCCAGCAGCCAAGTGGGCCTAGCGGGGGACGAGCAGTACTTC
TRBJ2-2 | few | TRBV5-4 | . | CASRIGSANTGELFF | TGTGCCAGCAGGATAGGCAGCGCGAACACCGGGGAGCTGTTTTTT
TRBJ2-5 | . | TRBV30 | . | CAWSFRGGETQYF | TGTGCCTGGAGTTTCAGGGGTGGGGAGACCCAGTACTTC